A single sample is the source of the 7 T cell receptor delta chains below, sequenced in a study of fetal and pediatric gammadelta thymocytes. TCRdb re-processed the reads using CATT. Here the sample spans under 1,500 delta-chain clones, approximately 10% being singletons. Elective pregnancy terminations at roughly 14 to 22 weeks estimated gestational age supplied the fetal thymuses. The sample consisted of non-Vgamma9Vdelta2 gamma-delta T cells from the thymus. Subset in this sample: CD3+gammadeltaTCR+ thymocytes not co-expressing Vgamma9 and Vdelta2. These TCRs come from a human fetus.

The J gene was identified as TRDJ3, and no V gene was called; TRDD3, the table's D call, was not compared with the DNA. CDR3 size: 17 residues. The CDR3 sequence is CACVLGDSSWDTRQMFF. CDR3 nucleotide sequence: TGTGCCTGTGTACTGGGGGATAGCTCCTGGGACACCCGACAGATGTTTTTC.

This clone counts as medium-sized (0.01 to 0.1%). The genes are TRAV29/DV5 and TRDJ3, with 8 bases that match TRDD3. Germline values: CDR1 NSMFDY, CDR2 ISSIKDK. The V and J ends lost 0 bases and 0 bases, in that order; junction bases with no gene match: 5. The CDR3 is 18 residues long. The CDR3 DNA sequence: TGTGCAGCAAGCGCGCTGGGGGAAAACTCCTGGGACACCCGACAGATGTTTTTC. This codes for CAASALGENSWDTRQMFF. The full variable domain, completed using reference TRAV29/DV5 and TRDJ3, is DQQVKQNSPSLSVQEGRISILNCDYTNSMFDYFLWYKKYPAEGPTFLISISSIKDKNEDGRFTVFLNKSAKHLSLHIVPSQPGDSAVYFCAASALGENSWDTRQMFFGTGIKLFVEP.

This clone is categorized as medium-sized (0.01 to 0.1%). The chain couples TRDV1 to TRDJ2, with a possible D match to TRDD3 (5 bases). CDR1 and CDR2 from the germline V gene are TSWWSYY and QGS. The CDR3 runs 14 residues. Trimming took 2 bases from V and 1 from J, leaving 5 bases between them. The CDR3 protein is CALGEGYLTAQLFF. The CDR3 coding sequence is TGTGCTCTTGGGGAAGGATATTTGACAGCACAACTCTTCTTT.

This clone was recorded a few times. The chain employs TRDV1 and TRDJ2, with 8 bases matching TRDD3. The CDR3 consists of 16 residues. Germline assignment: CDR1 TSWWSYY and CDR2 QGS. Losses at the gene ends were 4 bases for V and 4 bases for J; bases not matched to a gene: 8. DNA of the CDR3: TGTGCTCTTGGGGGAGTACTGGGGGCAGCGACAGCACAACTCTTCTTT. Amino acid sequence: CALGGVLGAATAQLFF.

By share, this clone counts as medium-sized. This chain joins TRDV2 and TRDJ2, with TRDD3 matching 12 bases. The germline gives CDR1 GEAIGNYY, CDR2 EKD. CDR3 length: 18 amino acids. V shed 3 bases and J 2 bases; nucleotides not matched to a gene: 9. The CDR3: CACDPRAGGYALTAQLFF. The CDR3, as DNA: TGTGCCTGTGACCCCCGAGCTGGGGGATACGCGTTGACAGCACAACTCTTCTTT.

By share, this clone counts as medium-sized (0.01 to 0.1%). The chain is built from TRDV1 and TRDJ3, with D perhaps TRDD3 (7 bases). Germline CDR1 TSWWSYY, CDR2 QGS. V was cut by 1 base and J by 0 bases, with 22 bases left in between. This CDR3 is built from 22 residues. The CDR3 sequence: CALGERPSGGSLSSWDTRQMFF. DNA of the CDR3: TGTGCTCTTGGGGAACGGCCTTCCGGGGGATCCCTTAGCTCCTGGGACACCCGACAGATGTTTTTC.

This clone has only a few counts. The V and J genes are TRAV29/DV5 and TRDJ3, with 10 positions matching TRDD3. TCRdb carries no J gene annotation; the J gene was assigned here by matching the DNA with germline. CDR1 is NSMFDY and CDR2 is ISSIKDK in the germline V gene. The V and J ends lost 0 bases and 4 bases, in that order; junction bases with no gene match: 7. CDR3 length equals 18 residues. The CDR3 sequence: CAASAGGYAGWDTRQMFF. As DNA, the CDR3 is TGTGCAGCAAGCGCGGGGGGATACGCGGGTTGGGACACCCGACAGATGTTTTTC.